This passage covers 29 T cell receptor beta chains from one sample sequenced in a study of T cells in Graves' hyperthyroidism and ophthalmopathy. Amplification of TCR beta CDR3 regions used RNA as the template. The HTBI primer set drove a first-round RT-PCR of the TCR CDR3. TCRdb re-derived calls from the multiplex PCR reads in MiXCR, one entry per CDR3 protein. The sample lists 500,000 to 600,000 distinct CDR3 sequences, about half seen once, with roughly 20% in the top ten. Material for sequencing was peripheral blood or thyroid tissue (not recorded which). Receptors were obtained from an adult woman with Graves' disease, either hyperthyroidism or ophthalmopathy (not recorded which).

This clonotype was found a few times. V gene TRBV2 combines with J gene TRBJ2-5; no definite D call. Judging by the DNA end, TRBJ2-1 fits better; the J call may be wrong. The CDR3 extends over 12 amino acids. The germline gives CDR1 SNHLY, CDR2 FYNNEI. For the CDR3, the DNA is TGTGCCAGCAGTGATGCCGGCGATGAGCAGTTCTTC. This gives the protein CASSDAGDEQFF.

This clonotype appeared a few times. V usage is TRBV5-4 and J usage is TRBJ2-3; no firm D call. This CDR3 spans 12 amino acids. V was cut by 1 base and J by 6 bases, with 6 bases left in between. Germline V lookup: CDR1 SGHNT, CDR2 YYREEE (reference sequence). Here the CDR3 reads CASSLSSDTQYF. As DNA, the CDR3 is TGTGCCAGCAGCTTGAGTTCGGATACGCAGTATTTT.

Ten or more counts support this clonotype. The chain joins TRBV24-1 to TRBJ1-5, with 9 bases matching TRBD1. The CDR3 runs 15 residues. From germline, CDR1 is KGHDR and CDR2 SFDVKD. The junction had 4 bases not matched to a gene; V was cut back by 4 bases and J by 4 bases. In nucleotides, the CDR3 is TGTGCCACCAGTGACGGGACAGGGACGAATCAGCCCCAGCATTTT. Translation: CATSDGTGTNQPQHF.

V and J are TRBV9 and TRBJ1-2; D not certain. CDR1 is SGDLS, CDR2 YYNGEE, per germline. V was shortened by 3 bases and J by 4 bases, with 13 bases between the two germline ends. The CDR3 extends over 14 amino acids. CDR3 region: CASSAHSASYGYTF. As DNA, the CDR3 is TGTGCCAGCAGCGCCCATAGTGCCAGCTATGGCTACACCTTC.

Here the CDR3 reads CSAREREWDDEHF. The DNA for the CDR3 is TGCAGTGCTAGAGAACGGGAGTGGGATGACGAGCATTTT. The genes are TRBV20-1 and TRBJ1-5; D call uncertain. The CDR3 spans 13 residues. Germline values: CDR1 DFQATT, CDR2 SNEGSKA (reference sequence). V gave up 0 bases and J gave up 14 bases, with 17 bases separating them.

A few counts support this clonotype. The chain combines TRBV20-1 with TRBJ2-7; TRBD2 agrees at 9 bases. The CDR3 is 14 amino acids. With 3 bases clipped from V and 4 bases from J, the junction kept 7 bases outside the gene matches. Germline CDR1 is DFQATT and CDR2 is SNEGSKA (reference sequence). The CDR3 region is CSASPLAGAYEQYF. CDR3 nucleotide sequence: TGCAGTGCTAGCCCCTTAGCGGGAGCATACGAGCAGTACTTC.

This chain uses TRBV15 with TRBJ1-4; TRBD1 matches at 8 bases. The ends lost 2 bases at V and 8 bases at J; junction bases unmatched: 7. Germline assignment: CDR1 LNHNV and CDR2 YYDKDF (reference sequence). CDR3 length equals 15 residues. The CDR3 region is CATSRSAAGGEKLFF. The CDR3 DNA reads as TGTGCCACCAGCAGATCTGCGGCAGGGGGCGAAAAACTGTTTTTT. The full variable domain, its missing parts supplied by reference TRBV15 and TRBJ1-4, is DAMVIQNPRYQVTQFGKPVTLSCSQTLNHNVMYWYQQKSSQAPKLLFHYYDKDFNNEADTPDNFQSRRPNTSFCFLDIRSPGLGDTAMYLCATSRSAAGGEKLFFGSGTQLSVL.

The gene calls are TRBV20-1 and TRBJ2-5; 8 bases agree with TRBD2. This CDR3 comprises 16 residues. Trimming cost V 0 bases and J 0 bases; bases outside gene matches: 6. CDR1 DFQATT and CDR2 SNEGSKA come from the germline V gene (reference sequence). Written as DNA, the CDR3 is TGCAGTGCTAGAGATTTGGTAGCGGGAAACCAAGAGACCCAGTACTTC. It yields the protein CSARDLVAGNQETQYF.

Of note for this clonotype: The limits of the CDR3 on the DNA are not certain, so only TCRdb's listed CDR3 is given. The chain couples TRBV7-9 to TRBJ1-2; the DNA was not compared with TRBD1, the D call given in the table. The CDR3 region is 21 residues in length, termini included. Germline CDR1 SEHNR, CDR2 FQNEAQ (reference sequence). The CDR3 loop is CASSFYICSANAGTVRYGYTF.

The genes are TRBV9 and TRBJ2-5, with D maybe TRBD1 (5 bases). The germline CDR1 and CDR2 sequences are SGDLS and YYNGEE. The CDR3 is made up of 15 amino acids. V was cut by 3 bases and J by 5 bases, with 17 bases left in between. CDR3 loop: CASSARWGSQETQYF. The CDR3 coding sequence is TGTGCCAGCAGCGCCCGATGGGGCAGCCAGGAGACCCAGTACTTC.

This clonotype was recorded at least ten times. The CDR3 DNA follows: TGTGCCAGCAGCGTAGGCGCAGGGGGGGAGGAAAAACTGTTTTTT. Its translation is CASSVGAGGEEKLFF. The chain carries TRBV9 and TRBJ1-4; 7 nucleotides match TRBD1. The CDR3 extends over 15 amino acids. In germline, CDR1 is SGDLS, CDR2 YYNGEE. J gave up 8 bases and V 0 bases, and 7 bases lay outside the gene matches.

This clonotype was seen ten or more times. J is TRBJ2-7 and V is TRBV20-1; TRBD2 agrees at 7 bases. V gave up 0 bases and J gave up 7 bases; unmatched junction bases: 12. Germline lookup yields CDR1 DFQATT and CDR2 SNEGSKA (reference sequence). The CDR3 is 15 residues long. For the CDR3, the DNA is TGCAGTGCTAGAGATCTATTAGCGGGCCTACGGGAGCAGTACTTC. As protein: CSARDLLAGLREQYF.

The chain carries TRBV20-1 and TRBJ2-2; D call uncertain. Germline assignment: CDR1 DFQATT and CDR2 SNEGSKA (reference sequence). V lost 3 bases and J lost 0, with 11 bases in between. The CDR3 contains 15 residues. CDR3 region: CSASMYSSNTGELFF. Here the CDR3 DNA reads TGCAGTGCTAGTATGTACAGCTCGAACACCGGGGAGCTGTTTTTT.

V and J are TRBV10-3 and TRBJ2-7, with 9 bases matching TRBD2. With V trimmed by 4 bases and J by 1 base, 5 bases remained unmatched. This CDR3 is 15 amino acids long. Germline CDR1 reads ENHRY; CDR2 reads SYGVKD. The CDR3, as DNA: TGTGCCATCAGTGTTTTGACTAGCGGATCCTACGAGCAGTACTTC. It yields the protein CAISVLTSGSYEQYF.

This clonotype was picked up many times. The chain carries TRBV5-1 and TRBJ1-3; possibly TRBD1 for D (6 bases). The germline V and J ends were trimmed by 0 bases and 2 bases, with 6 bases remaining between them. CDR1 is SGHRS, CDR2 YFSETQ, per germline. The CDR3 covers 14 residues. CDR3 sequence reads: CASSLGQAGNTIYF. The CDR3 bases are TGCGCCAGCAGCTTGGGACAGGCTGGAAACACCATATATTTT.

This clonotype has at least ten counts. The rearrangement uses TRBV18 and TRBJ1-4; possibly TRBD1 for D (5 bases). This CDR3 region has 13 residues. CDR1 and CDR2 from the germline V gene are KGHSH and LQKENI. V shed 1 base and J shed 8 bases, with 8 bases lying between them. In DNA, the CDR3 is TGTGCCAGCTCACCACGGGGGAAGGAAAAACTGTTTTTT. Its protein is CASSPRGKEKLFF.

This clonotype appeared a few times. The rearrangement uses TRBV5-1 and TRBJ2-7, with TRBD2 matching over 10 bases. The trim removed 3 bases at V and 6 bases at J, leaving 15 bases unmatched. CDR3 length: 17 residues. Per the germline V gene, CDR1 is SGHRS and CDR2 is YFSETQ. CDR3 amino acids: CASSSDGSGRPPPEQYF. Written as DNA, the CDR3 is TGCGCCAGCAGCTCGGACGGTAGCGGGAGGCCCCCCCCCGAGCAGTACTTC.

The V call is TRBV19, the J call TRBJ1-2; possible D gene TRBD1, 6 bases. Germline loops: CDR1 LNHDA, CDR2 SQIVND (reference sequence). The CDR3 has 14 amino acids. The V gene lost 3 bases and the J gene lost 7 bases, with 15 bases spanning the gap. The CDR3 sequence: CASSISAGESGYTF. DNA for the CDR3: TGTGCCAGTAGTATCAGTGCAGGGGAAAGTGGCTACACCTTC.

This clonotype has only a few counts. V and J are TRBV7-9 and TRBJ1-6; possible D gene TRBD1, 6 bases. CDR1 is SEHNR and CDR2 is FQNEAQ in the germline V gene (reference sequence). Trimming took 3 bases from V and 6 from J, leaving 21 bases between them. The CDR3 totals 18 residues. CDR3 bases: TGTGCCAGCAGCTTCCTTCCCGTCAGGGGAAACCTTAATTCACCCCTCCACTTT. Its protein product is CASSFLPVRGNLNSPLHF.

This clonotype has at least ten counts. V and J are TRBV4-2 and TRBJ2-2; D gene ambiguous. In germline, CDR1 is LGHNA, CDR2 YNFKEQ. CDR3 size: 13 residues. V was clipped by 6 bases and J by 7 bases, with 12 bases between them. This chain's CDR3 is CASSPNIGGELFF. The CDR3 DNA reads TGTGCCAGCAGTCCAAACATCGGCGGGGAGCTGTTTTTT.

In this sample, this clonotype turned up many times. This CDR3 is CASSWSRPYEQYF. In DNA form, the CDR3 reads TGTGCCAGCAGCTGGAGCCGGCCCTACGAGCAGTACTTC. The V gene is TRBV7-8, the J gene TRBJ2-7; D not resolved. The V gene lost 4 bases and the J gene lost 2 bases, with 9 bases spanning the gap. CDR3 size: 13 residues. The V gene's germline CDR1 is SGHVS and CDR2 FQNEAQ.

The chain links TRBV7-2 to TRBJ2-5, with TRBD1 matching 7 bases. CDR3 length: 14 residues. The germline V gene has CDR1 SGHTA and CDR2 FQGNSA. The J segment lost 6 bases and the V segment lost 5 bases, leaving 9 bases of the junction unmatched. The CDR3 nucleotides are TGTGCCAGCAGCGTACGACAGGGTAGGAAGACCCAGTACTTC. It codes for CASSVRQGRKTQYF.

This clonotype occurred a few times. V usage is TRBV6-2 or TRBV6-3 and J usage is TRBJ2-7, with 9 bases identical to TRBD2. Trimming removed 3 bases from V and 6 bases from J; junction bases left unmatched: 6. CDR1 is MNHEY and CDR2 is SVGEGT in the germline V gene. CDR3 length: 14 amino acids. The chain's CDR3 is CASSYTLAGSEQYF. CDR3 nucleotides: TGTGCCAGCAGTTATACCCTAGCGGGATCCGAGCAGTACTTC.

CDR3 bases: TGCAGTGCTAGGGTCGGCAGCACATCAGATACGCAGTATTTT. The encoded protein is CSARVGSTSDTQYF. The V gene is TRBV20-1, the J gene TRBJ2-3, with D hard to call. The CDR3 is made up of 14 amino acids. In germline, CDR1 is DFQATT, CDR2 SNEGSKA (reference sequence). V lost 3 bases, J lost 4 bases, and 14 bases lay in between.

The rearrangement links TRBV7-9 to TRBJ1-2; D is possibly TRBD1 (5 bases). Germline V gene data show CDR1 as SEHNR and CDR2 as FQNEAQ (reference sequence). The CDR3 spans 13 residues. Trimming stripped 6 bases from V and 7 bases from J, with 15 bases between. The CDR3 DNA sequence: TGTGCCAGCAGTCCTGACAGTACCTTTGGCTACACCTTC. It encodes CASSPDSTFGYTF.

This clonotype was seen ten or more times. This sequence joins TRBV20-1 and TRBJ2-7, with 8 bases lining up with TRBD1. From germline, CDR1 is DFQATT and CDR2 SNEGSKA (reference sequence). The length of the CDR3 is 14 residues. Trimming removed 6 bases from V and 2 bases from J; junction bases left unmatched: 9. The CDR3 DNA reads TGCAGTGCCCCAGGGGGCAGGCCCCCCTACGAGCAGTACTTC. Translation: CSAPGGRPPYEQYF.

A remark on this clonotype: One junction end disagrees with the germline gene, perhaps due to a read error. CDR3: CASSAGQRVYEQYF. Written as DNA, the CDR3 is TGTGCCAGCTCGGCGGGACAGAGGGTATACGAGCAGTACTTC. The chain recombines TRBV10-2 with TRBJ2-7, with D perhaps TRBD1 (7 bases). CDR1 and CDR2 (germline): WSHSY, SAAADI. The CDR3 loop spans 14 amino acids.

The chain is built from TRBV2 and TRBJ2-7; 7 positions agree with TRBD1. Germline V CDR1 and CDR2: SNHLY, FYNNEI. The CDR3 extends over 13 amino acids. The junction had 4 bases not matched to a gene; V was cut back by 3 bases and J by 5 bases. CDR3 coding DNA: TGTGCCAGCAGTGAGACAGGGTCTCACGAGCAGTACTTC. Its protein is CASSETGSHEQYF.

The chain employs TRBV7-8 and TRBJ1-6, with TRBD1 matching over 8 bases. There are 15 residues in the CDR3. V trimming: 1 base; J trimming: 9 bases; junction bases outside the gene matches: 5. CDR1 SGHVS and CDR2 FQNEAQ come from the germline V gene. The CDR3 sequence: CASSLVGQGGSPLHF. In nucleotides, the CDR3 is TGTGCCAGCAGCTTAGTTGGACAGGGTGGTTCACCCCTCCACTTT.